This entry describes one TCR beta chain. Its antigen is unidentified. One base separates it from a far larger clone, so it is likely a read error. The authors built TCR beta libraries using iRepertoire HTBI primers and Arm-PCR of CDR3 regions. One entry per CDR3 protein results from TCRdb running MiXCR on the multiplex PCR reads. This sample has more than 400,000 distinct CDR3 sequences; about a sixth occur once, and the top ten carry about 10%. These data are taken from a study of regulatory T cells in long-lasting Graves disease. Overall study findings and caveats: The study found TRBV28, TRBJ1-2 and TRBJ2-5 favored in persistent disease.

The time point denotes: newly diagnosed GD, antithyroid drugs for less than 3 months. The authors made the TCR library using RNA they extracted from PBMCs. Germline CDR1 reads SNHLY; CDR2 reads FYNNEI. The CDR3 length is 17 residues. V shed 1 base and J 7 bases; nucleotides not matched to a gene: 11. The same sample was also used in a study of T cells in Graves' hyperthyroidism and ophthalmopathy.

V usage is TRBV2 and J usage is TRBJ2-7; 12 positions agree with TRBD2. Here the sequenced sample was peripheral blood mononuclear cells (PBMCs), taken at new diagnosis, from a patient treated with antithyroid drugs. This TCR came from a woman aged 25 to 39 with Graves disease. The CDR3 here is CASSEGIWTSGKDEQYF. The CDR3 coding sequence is TGTGCCAGCAGTGAAGGTATCTGGACTAGCGGGAAGGATGAGCAGTACTTC.